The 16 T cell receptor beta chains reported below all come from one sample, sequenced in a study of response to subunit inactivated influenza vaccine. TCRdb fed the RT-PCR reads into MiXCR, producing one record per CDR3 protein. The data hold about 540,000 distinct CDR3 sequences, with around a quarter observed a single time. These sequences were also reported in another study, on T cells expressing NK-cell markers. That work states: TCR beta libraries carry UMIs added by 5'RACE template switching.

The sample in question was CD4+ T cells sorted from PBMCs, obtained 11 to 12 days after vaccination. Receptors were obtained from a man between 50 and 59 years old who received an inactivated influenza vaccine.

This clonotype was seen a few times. The CDR3 DNA follows: TGTGCCAGCAGCTTAAACATTTTTGGCGAGCAGTACTTC. As protein: CASSLNIFGEQYF. The rearrangement links TRBV7-2 to TRBJ2-7; D unclear. CDR3 length equals 13 residues. Germline V gene data show CDR1 as SGHTA and CDR2 as FQGNSA. V gave up 2 bases and J gave up 6 bases, with 11 bases separating them.

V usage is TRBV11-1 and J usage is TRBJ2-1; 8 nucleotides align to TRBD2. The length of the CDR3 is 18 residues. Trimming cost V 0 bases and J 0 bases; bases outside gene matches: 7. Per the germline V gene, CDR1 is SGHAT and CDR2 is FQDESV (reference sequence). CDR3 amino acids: CASSLARLAQSSYNEQFF. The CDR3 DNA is TGTGCCAGCAGCTTAGCCCGACTAGCGCAGAGCTCCTACAATGAGCAGTTCTTC.

The CDR3, as DNA: TGTGCCAGCAGCTTTAGGGCCGGGACCACCACCTACAATGAGCAGTTCTTC. Its protein product is CASSFRAGTTTYNEQFF. The chain employs TRBV7-2 and TRBJ2-1; either TRBD1 or TRBD2 may supply D (5 bases each). From germline, CDR1 is SGHTA and CDR2 FQGNSA. V was clipped by 3 bases and J by 2 bases, with 17 bases between them. CDR3 length: 17 amino acids.

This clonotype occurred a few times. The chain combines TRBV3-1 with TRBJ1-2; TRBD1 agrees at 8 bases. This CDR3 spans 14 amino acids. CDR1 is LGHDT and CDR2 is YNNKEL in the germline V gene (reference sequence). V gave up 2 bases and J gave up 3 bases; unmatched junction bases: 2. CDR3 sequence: CASSQMTGDYGYTF. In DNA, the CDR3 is TGTGCCAGCAGCCAAATGACAGGGGACTATGGCTACACCTTC. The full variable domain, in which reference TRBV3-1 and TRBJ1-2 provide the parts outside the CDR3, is DTAVSQTPKYLVTQMGNDKSIKCEQNLGHDTMYWYKQDSKKFLKIMFSYNNKELIINETVPNRFSPKSPDKAHLNLHINSLELGDSAVYFCASSQMTGDYGYTFGSGTRLTVV.

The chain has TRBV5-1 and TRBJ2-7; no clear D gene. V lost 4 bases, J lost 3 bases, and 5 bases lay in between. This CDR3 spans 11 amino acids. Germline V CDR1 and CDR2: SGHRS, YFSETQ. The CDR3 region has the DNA TGCGCCAGCAGCGCGGACTACGAGCAGTACTTC. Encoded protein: CASSADYEQYF.

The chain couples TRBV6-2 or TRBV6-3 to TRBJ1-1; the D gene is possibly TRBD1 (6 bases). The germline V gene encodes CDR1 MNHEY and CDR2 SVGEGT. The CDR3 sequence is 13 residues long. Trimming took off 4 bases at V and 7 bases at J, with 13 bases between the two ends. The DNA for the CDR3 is TGTGCCAGCAGTTCAAGGGACACTTTTGAAGCTTTCTTT. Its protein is CASSSRDTFEAFF.

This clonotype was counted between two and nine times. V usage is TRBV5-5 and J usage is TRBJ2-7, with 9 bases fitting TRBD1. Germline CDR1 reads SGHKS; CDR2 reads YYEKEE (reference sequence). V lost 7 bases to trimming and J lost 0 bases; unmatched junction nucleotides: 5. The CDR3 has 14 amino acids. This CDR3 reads CASSWGQGSYEQYF. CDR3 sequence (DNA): TGTGCCAGCTCATGGGGACAGGGCTCCTACGAGCAGTACTTC.

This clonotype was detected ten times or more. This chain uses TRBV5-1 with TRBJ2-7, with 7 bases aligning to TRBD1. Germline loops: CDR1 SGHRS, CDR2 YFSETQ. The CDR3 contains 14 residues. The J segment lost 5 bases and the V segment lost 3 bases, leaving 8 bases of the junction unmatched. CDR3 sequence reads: CASSSQGYFDEQYF. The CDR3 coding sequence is TGCGCCAGCAGCTCACAGGGGTACTTCGACGAGCAGTACTTC. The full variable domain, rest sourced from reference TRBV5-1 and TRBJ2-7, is KAGVTQTPRYLIKTRGQQVTLSCSPISGHRSVSWYQQTPGQGLQFLFEYFSETQRNKGNFPGRFSGRQFSNSRSEMNVSTLELGDSALYLCASSSQGYFDEQYFGPGTRLTVT.

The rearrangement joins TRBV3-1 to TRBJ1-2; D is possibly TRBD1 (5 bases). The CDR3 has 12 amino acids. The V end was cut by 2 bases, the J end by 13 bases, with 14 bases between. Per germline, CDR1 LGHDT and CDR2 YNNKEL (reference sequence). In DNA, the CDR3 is TGTGCCAGCAGCCAAACAGGCAGGGAAGCCACCTTC. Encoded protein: CASSQTGREATF. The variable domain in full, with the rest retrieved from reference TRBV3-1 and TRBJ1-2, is DTAVSQTPKYLVTQMGNDKSIKCEQNLGHDTMYWYKQDSKKFLKIMFSYNNKELIINETVPNRFSPKSPDKAHLNLHINSLELGDSAVYFCASSQTGREATFGSGTRLTVV.

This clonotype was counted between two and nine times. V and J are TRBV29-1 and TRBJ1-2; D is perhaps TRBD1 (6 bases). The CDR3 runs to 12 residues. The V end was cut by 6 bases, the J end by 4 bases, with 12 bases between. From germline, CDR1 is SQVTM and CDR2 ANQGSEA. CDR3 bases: TGCAGCGTAGTTGACAGGCCCTATGGCTACACCTTC. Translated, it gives CSVVDRPYGYTF.

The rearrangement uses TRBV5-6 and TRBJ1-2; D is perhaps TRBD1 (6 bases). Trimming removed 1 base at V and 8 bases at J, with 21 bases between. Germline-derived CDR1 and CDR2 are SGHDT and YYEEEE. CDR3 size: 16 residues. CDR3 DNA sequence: TGTGCCAGCAGCTTGAATAGGGACACGGGTTTGACGGGCTACACCTTC. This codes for CASSLNRDTGLTGYTF. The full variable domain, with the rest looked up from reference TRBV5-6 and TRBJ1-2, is DAGVTQSPTHLIKTRGQQVTLRCSPKSGHDTVSWYQQALGQGPQFIFQYYEEEERQRGNFPDRFSGHQFPNYSSELNVNALLLGDSALYLCASSLNRDTGLTGYTFGSGTRLTVV.

CDR3 sequence (DNA): TGTGCCAGCAGCGCCTTGGGGTCGGGCACTGAAGCTTTCTTT. Translating gives CASSALGSGTEAFF. J is TRBJ1-1 and V is TRBV11-2, with D unclear. Trimming stripped 5 bases from V and 4 bases from J, with 14 bases between. Looked up from germline, CDR1 is SGHAT and CDR2 is FQNNGV. This CDR3 spans 14 amino acids.

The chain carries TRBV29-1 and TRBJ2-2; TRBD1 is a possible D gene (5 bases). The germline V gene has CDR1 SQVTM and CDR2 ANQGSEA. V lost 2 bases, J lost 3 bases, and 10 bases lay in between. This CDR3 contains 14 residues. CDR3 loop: CSVERQGYTGELFF. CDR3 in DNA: TGCAGCGTTGAAAGGCAGGGATACACCGGGGAGCTGTTTTTT.

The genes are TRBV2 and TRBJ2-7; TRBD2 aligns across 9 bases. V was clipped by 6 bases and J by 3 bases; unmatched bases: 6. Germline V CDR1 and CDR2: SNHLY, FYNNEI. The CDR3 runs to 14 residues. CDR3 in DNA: TGTGCCAGCAGGTCCCTAGCGGGGATCTACGAGCAGTACTTC. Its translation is CASRSLAGIYEQYF. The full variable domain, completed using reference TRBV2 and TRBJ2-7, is EPEVTQTPSHQVTQMGQEVILRCVPISNHLYFYWYRQILGQKVEFLVSFYNNEISEKSEIFDDQFSVERPDGSNFTLKIRSTKLEDSAMYFCASRSLAGIYEQYFGPGTRLTVT.

The CDR3 DNA sequence: TGTGCCAGCAAGACTAGCGGGGGCATTCAGTACTTC. As protein: CASKTSGGIQYF. The rearrangement links TRBV25-1 to TRBJ2-4; 12 positions match TRBD2. The CDR3 is 12 amino acids. Germline trimming cut 7 bases from V and 9 bases from J; bases unmatched to any gene: 1. In germline, CDR1 is MGHDK, CDR2 SYGVNS.

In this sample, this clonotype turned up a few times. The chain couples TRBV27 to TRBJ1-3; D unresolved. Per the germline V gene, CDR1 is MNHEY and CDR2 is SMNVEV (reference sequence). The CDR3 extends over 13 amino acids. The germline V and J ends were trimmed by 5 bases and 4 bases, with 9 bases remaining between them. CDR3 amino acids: CASSPLGGNTIYF. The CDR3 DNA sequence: TGTGCCAGCAGTCCCTTGGGCGGAAACACCATATATTTT.